The sequence of this TCR beta chain was determined in a study of CXCR3-negative and CXCR3-positive naive CD8 T cells. Study conclusions and caveats: In naive cells, CXCR3-negative and CXCR3-positive subsets had similar TRBV-TRBJ usage; memory cells differed.

The CDR3 totals 15 residues. CDR1 is SGHTA, CDR2 FQGNSA, per germline. Turning to this clonotype: The antigen remains unidentified.

In preparing the TRB cDNA libraries, 5' RACE with UMI labels was used. TCRdb re-called the 5' RACE reads and gives one entry per CDR3 protein, without DNA. The sample has about 130,000 distinct CDR3 sequences. This receptor was taken from a human donor in good health. Some clones in this sample may be carry-over from other donors' samples. Material: naive CXCR3- CD8+ T cells from blood. The subset denotes: CD45RO-CCR7+CD27+CD95- naive CD8+ T cells lacking CXCR3 (TNR3-). This rearrangement joins TRBV7-2 to TRBJ2-7. CDR3 residues: CASSLLWVSSYEQYF.